This TCR beta chain came from a study of shared clonotypes between healthy human individuals. Study-level background: Per donor, CD8 memory used one plate, CD8 naive used two, CD4 memory used three and CD4 naive used three.

V lost 3 bases and J lost 5, with 11 bases in between. Germline V lookup: CDR1 SGHDT, CDR2 YYEEEE. The CDR3 totals 13 residues. Several immunoSEQ 96-well plates shared each subset's DNA, each plate a replicate. Sequenced by immunoSEQ multiplex PCR; TCRdb stores in-frame clones only, minus some. The sample has some 2.4 million clones, 90% to 95% seen once; the top ten hold roughly 0.36%. The sequenced sample was naive CD4+ T cells from PBMCs. Stated subset: CD45RA+ positively selected. The chain is built from TRBV5-6 and TRBJ1-2, with D uncertain. The sequence derives from a man younger than 30 in good health. Some clones in this sample may be carry-over from other donors' samples. The CDR3 DNA follows: TGTGCCAGCAGCTCACGGGGAGGGTATGGCTACACCTTC. It encodes CASSSRGGYGYTF.